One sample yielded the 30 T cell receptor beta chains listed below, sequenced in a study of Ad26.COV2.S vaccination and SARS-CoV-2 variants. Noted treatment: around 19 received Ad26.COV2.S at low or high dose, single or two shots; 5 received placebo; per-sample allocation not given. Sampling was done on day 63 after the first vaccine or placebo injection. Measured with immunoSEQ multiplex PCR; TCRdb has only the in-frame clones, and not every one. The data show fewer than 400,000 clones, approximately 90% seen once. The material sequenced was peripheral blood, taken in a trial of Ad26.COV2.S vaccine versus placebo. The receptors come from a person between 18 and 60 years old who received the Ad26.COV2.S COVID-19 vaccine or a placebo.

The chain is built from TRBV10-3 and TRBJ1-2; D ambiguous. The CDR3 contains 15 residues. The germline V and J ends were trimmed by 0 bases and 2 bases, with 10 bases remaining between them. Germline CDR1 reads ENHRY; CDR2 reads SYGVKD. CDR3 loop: CAISESGGLNYGYTF. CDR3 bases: TGTGCCATCAGTGAGTCGGGCGGCCTAAACTATGGCTACACCTTC.

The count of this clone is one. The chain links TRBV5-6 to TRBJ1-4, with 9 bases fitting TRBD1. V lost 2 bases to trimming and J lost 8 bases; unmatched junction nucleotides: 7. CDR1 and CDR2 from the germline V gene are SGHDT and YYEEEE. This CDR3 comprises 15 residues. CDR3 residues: CASSFRQGVSEKLFF. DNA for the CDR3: TGTGCCAGCAGCTTTCGACAGGGGGTTTCGGAAAAACTGTTTTTT.

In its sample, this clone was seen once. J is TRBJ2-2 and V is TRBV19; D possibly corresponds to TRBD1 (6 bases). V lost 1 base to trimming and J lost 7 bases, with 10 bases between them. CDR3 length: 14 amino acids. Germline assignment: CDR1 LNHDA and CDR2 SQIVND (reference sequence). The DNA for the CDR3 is TGTGCCAGTAGTATAGGGGGGCTCAGCGGGGAGCTGTTTTTT. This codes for CASSIGGLSGELFF.

CDR3 coding DNA: TGTGCCACCACCCAGGGCTATAATTCACCCCTCCACTTT. Protein: CATTQGYNSPLHF. The chain joins TRBV6-5 to TRBJ1-6; tentative D call: TRBD1 (5 bases). The CDR3 contains 13 residues. Trimming pared 10 bases from V and 3 bases from J, leaving 10 bases between. Germline V gene sequence: CDR1 MNHEY, CDR2 SVGAGI.

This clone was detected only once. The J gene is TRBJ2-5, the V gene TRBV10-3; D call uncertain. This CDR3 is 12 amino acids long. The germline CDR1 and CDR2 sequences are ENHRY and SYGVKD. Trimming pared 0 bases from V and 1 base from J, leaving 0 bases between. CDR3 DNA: TGTGCCATCAGTGAGTCCCAAGAGACCCAGTACTTC. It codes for CAISESQETQYF.

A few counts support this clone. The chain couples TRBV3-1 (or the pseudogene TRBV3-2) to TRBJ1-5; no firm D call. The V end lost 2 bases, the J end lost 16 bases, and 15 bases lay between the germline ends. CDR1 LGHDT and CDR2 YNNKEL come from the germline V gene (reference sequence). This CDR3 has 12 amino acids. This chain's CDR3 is CASSQKRGVIHF. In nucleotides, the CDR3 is TGTGCCAGCAGCCAAAAGAGAGGTGTAATTCATTTT.

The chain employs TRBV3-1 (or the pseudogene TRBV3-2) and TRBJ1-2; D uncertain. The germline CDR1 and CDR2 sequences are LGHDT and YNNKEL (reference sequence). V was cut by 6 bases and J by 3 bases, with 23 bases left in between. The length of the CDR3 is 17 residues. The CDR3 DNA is TGTGCCAGCAGGGATTCCTCGATCGGGGTACAACACTATGGCTACACCTTC. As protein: CASRDSSIGVQHYGYTF.

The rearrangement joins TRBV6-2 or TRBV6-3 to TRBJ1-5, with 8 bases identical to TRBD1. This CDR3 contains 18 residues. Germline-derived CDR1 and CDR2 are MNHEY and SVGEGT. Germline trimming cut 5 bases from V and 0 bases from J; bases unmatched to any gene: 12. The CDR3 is CASSTTTGQALSNQPQHF. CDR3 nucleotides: TGTGCCAGCAGTACCACGACGGGACAGGCCCTTAGCAATCAGCCCCAGCATTTT.

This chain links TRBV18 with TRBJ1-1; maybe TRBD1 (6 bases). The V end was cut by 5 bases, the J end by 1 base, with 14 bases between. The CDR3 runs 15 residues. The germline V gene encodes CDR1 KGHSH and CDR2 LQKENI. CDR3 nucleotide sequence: TGTGCCAGCTCAAGAGACAGGAACCCGAACACTGAAGCTTTCTTT. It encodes CASSRDRNPNTEAFF.

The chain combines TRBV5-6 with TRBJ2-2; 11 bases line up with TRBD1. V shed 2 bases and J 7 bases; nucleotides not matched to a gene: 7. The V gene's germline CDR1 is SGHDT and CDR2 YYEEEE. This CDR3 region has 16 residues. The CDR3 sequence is CASSFRDRGSYGELFF. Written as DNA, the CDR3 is TGTGCCAGCAGCTTCCGGGACAGGGGGTCTTACGGGGAGCTGTTTTTT.

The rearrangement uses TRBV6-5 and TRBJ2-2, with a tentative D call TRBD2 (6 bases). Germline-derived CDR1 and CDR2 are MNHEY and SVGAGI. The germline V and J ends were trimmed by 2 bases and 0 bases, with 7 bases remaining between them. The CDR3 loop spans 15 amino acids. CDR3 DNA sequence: TGTGCCAGCAGTTACCAGCGGGCGAACACCGGGGAGCTGTTTTTT. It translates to CASSYQRANTGELFF.

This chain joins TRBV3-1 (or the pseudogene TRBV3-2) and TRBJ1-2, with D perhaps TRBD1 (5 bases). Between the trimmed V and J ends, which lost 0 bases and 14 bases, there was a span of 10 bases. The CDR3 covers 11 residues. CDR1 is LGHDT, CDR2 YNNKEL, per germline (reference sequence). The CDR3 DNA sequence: TGTGCCAGCAGCCAAGATACAGGAATAACCTTC. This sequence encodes CASSQDTGITF.

The CDR3 bases are TGCGCCAGCAGCTTGGGCGCTAGCACAGATACGCAGTATTTT. This gives the protein CASSLGASTDTQYF. V and J are TRBV5-1 and TRBJ2-3; D is uncertain. The ends were cut back, 0 bases at V and 0 bases at J, with 5 bases in the middle. The length of the CDR3 is 14 residues. The germline V gene encodes CDR1 SGHRS and CDR2 YFSETQ.

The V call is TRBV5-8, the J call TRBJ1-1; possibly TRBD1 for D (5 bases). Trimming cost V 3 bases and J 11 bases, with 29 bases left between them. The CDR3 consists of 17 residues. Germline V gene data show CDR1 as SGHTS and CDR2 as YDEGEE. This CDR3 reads CASSSSPVFSGWGNAFF. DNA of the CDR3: TGTGCCAGCAGCTCGTCCCCGGTTTTCAGTGGGTGGGGGAATGCTTTCTTT.

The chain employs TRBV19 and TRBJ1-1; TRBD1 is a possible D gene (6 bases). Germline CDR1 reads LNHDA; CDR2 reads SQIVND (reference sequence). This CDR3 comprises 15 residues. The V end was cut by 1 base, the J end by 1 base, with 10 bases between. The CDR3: CASSIAQGRNTEAFF. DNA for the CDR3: TGTGCCAGTAGTATAGCCCAGGGGCGGAACACTGAAGCTTTCTTT. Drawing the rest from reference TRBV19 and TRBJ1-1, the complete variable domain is DGGITQSPKYLFRKEGQNVTLSCEQNLNHDAMYWYRQDPGQGLRLIYYSQIVNDFQKGDIAEGYSVSREKKESFPLTVTSAQKNPTAFYLCASSIAQGRNTEAFFGQGTRLTVV.

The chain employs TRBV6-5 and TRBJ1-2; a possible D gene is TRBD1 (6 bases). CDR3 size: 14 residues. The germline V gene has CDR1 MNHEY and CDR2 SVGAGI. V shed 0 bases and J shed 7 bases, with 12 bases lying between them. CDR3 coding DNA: TGTGCCAGCAGTTACTCGGCAGGGGATTTTGGCTACACCTTC. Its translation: CASSYSAGDFGYTF.

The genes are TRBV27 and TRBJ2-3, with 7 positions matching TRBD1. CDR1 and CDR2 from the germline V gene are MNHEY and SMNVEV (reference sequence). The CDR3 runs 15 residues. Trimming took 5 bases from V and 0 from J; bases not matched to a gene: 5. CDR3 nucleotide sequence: TGTGCCAGCAGTAGACGGGGACAGAGCACAGATACGCAGTATTTT. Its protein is CASSRRGQSTDTQYF.

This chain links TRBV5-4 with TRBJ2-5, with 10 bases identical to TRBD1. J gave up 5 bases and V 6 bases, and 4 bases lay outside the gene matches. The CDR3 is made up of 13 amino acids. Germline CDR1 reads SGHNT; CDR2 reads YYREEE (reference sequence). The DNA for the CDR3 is TGTGCCAGCAAAGACAGGGGGCTGGAGACCCAGTACTTC. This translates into CASKDRGLETQYF.

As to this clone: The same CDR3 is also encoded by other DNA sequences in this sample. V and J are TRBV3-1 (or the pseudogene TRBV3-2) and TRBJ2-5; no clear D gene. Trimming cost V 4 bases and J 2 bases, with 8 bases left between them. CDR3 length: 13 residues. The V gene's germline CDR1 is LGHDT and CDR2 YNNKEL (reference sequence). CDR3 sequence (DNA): TGTGCCAGCAGCCCCGGCGGTCAAGAGACCCAGTACTTC. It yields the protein CASSPGGQETQYF.

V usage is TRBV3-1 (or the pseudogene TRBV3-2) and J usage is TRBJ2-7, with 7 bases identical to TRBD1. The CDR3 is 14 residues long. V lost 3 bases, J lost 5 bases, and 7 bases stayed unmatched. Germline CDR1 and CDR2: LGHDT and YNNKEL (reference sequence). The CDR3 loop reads CASSHKTGRNEQYF. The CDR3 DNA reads TGTGCCAGCAGCCATAAGACAGGGCGCAACGAGCAGTACTTC.

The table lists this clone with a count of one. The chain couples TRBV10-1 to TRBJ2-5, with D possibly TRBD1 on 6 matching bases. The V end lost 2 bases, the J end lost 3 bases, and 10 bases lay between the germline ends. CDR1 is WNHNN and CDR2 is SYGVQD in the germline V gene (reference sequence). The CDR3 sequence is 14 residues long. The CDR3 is CASSEAGAKETQYF. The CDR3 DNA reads TGCGCCAGCAGTGAGGCAGGGGCTAAAGAGACCCAGTACTTC.

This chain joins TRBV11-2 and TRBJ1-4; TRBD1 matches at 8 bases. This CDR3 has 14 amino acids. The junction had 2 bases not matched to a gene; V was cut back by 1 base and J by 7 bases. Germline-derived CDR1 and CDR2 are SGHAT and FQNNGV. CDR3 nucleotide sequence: TGTGCCAGCAGCTTAGTACAGGGGGGTGAAAAACTGTTTTTT. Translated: CASSLVQGGEKLFF.

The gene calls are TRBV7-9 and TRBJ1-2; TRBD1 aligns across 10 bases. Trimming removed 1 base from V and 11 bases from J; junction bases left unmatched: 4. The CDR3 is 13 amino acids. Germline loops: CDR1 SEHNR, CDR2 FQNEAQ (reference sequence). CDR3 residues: CASSLGQGARYTF. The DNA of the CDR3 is TGTGCCAGCAGCTTAGGACAGGGGGCACGGTACACCTTC.

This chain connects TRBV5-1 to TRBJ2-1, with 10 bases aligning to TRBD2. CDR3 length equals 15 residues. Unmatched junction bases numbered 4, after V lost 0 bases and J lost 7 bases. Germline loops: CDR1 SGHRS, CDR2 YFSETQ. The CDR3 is CASSLASGGANEQFF. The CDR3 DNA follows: TGCGCCAGCAGCTTGGCAAGCGGGGGGGCAAATGAGCAGTTCTTC. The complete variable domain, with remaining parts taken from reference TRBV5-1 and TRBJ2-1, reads KAGVTQTPRYLIKTRGQQVTLSCSPISGHRSVSWYQQTPGQGLQFLFEYFSETQRNKGNFPGRFSGRQFSNSRSEMNVSTLELGDSALYLCASSLASGGANEQFFGPGTRLTVL.

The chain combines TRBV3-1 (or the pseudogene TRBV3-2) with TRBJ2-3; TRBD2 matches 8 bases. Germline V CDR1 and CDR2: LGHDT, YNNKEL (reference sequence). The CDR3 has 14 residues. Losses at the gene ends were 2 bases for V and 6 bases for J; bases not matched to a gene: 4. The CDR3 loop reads CASSQIAGPDTQYF. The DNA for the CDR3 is TGTGCCAGCAGCCAAATAGCGGGACCGGATACGCAGTATTTT.

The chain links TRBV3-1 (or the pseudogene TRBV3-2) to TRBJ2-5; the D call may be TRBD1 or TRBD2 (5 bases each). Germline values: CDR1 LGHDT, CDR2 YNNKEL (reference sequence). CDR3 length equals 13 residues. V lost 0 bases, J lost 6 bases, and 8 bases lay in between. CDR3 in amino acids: CASSQDGGKTQYF. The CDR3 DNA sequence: TGTGCCAGCAGCCAAGATGGGGGTAAGACCCAGTACTTC.

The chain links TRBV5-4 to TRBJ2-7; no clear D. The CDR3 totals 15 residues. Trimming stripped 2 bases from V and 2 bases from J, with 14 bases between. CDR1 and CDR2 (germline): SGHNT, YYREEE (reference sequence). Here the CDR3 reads CASSFGEAGAYEQYF. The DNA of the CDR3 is TGTGCCAGCAGCTTCGGCGAGGCTGGTGCCTACGAGCAGTACTTC. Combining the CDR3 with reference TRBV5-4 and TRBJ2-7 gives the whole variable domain ETGVTQSPTHLIKTRGQQVTLRCSSQSGHNTVSWYQQALGQGPQFIFQYYREEENGRGNFPPRFSGLQFPNYSSELNVNALELDDSALYLCASSFGEAGAYEQYFGPGTRLTVT.

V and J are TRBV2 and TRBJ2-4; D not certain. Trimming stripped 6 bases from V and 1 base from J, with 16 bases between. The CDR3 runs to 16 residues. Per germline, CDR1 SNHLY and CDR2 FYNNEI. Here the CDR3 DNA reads TGTGCCAGCAGCCCTCTGGCCGATTCCGCCAAAAACATTCAGTACTTC. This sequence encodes CASSPLADSAKNIQYF.

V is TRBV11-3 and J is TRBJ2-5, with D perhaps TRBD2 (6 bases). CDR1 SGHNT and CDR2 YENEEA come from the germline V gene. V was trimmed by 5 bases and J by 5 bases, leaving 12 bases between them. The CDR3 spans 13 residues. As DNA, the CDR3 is TGTGCCAGCAGCCGCGGGGTTGCGGAGACCCAGTACTTC. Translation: CASSRGVAETQYF.

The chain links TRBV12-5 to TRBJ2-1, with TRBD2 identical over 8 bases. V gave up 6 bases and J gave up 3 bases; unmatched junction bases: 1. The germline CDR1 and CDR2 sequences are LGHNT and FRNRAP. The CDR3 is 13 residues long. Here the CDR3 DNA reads TGTGCTAGTGGCGGGGGGGACTACAATGAGCAGTTCTTC. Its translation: CASGGGDYNEQFF.